Following are 15 T cell receptor beta chains from one sample sequenced in a study of T-cell reconstitution after alpha-beta-depleted transplantation in children (dated by TCRdb to about 2016). Libraries were built with PCR. The data were produced on an Illumina HiSeq 2500. Molecular barcoding was employed in the preparation of TCR libraries, with unique molecular identifiers being used to normalize TCRbeta repertoire quantification. TCRdb redid the processing of the public reads, applying fastp at Q25 and MiXCR, and retained in-frame beta chains. Each CDR3 protein gets just one entry, which takes the most common genes and DNA from the rows behind it. This sample lists fewer than 1 million distinct CDR3 sequences; about 16% were detected once. The top ten constitute 5% of the sample. This sample's treatment or condition label indicates: allogeneic hematopoietic cell transplantation with graft depleted of TCRalphabeta T cells and CD19 B cells.

The sequenced sample was PBMCs, mostly from graft donor cells, obtained 360 days after TCRalphabeta/CD19-depleted stem cell transplant. These receptors came from a male patient between 10 and 17 years old who had a stem cell transplant for acute lymphoblastic leukemia, so the T cells may come from the graft donor.

This clonotype has just a few counts. The V gene is TRBV11-2, the J gene TRBJ2-1; D is uncertain. Trimming took off 3 bases at V and 7 bases at J, with 19 bases between the two ends. The CDR3 covers 16 residues. Germline CDR1 reads SGHAT; CDR2 reads FQNNGV. CDR3 nucleotides: TGTGCCAGCAGCTTCAACCGCCGGCTCGCCCCAAATGAGCAGTTCTTC. Translation: CASSFNRRLAPNEQFF.

Of note for this clonotype: As the CDR3 is not closed by the conserved phenylalanine or tryptophan, this likely results from a read error. This sequence joins TRBV29-1 and TRBJ1-4, with unresolved D. V was pared by 2 bases and J by 6 bases, with 7 bases between. The CDR3 is 12 amino acids. CDR1 and CDR2 (germline): SQVTM, ANQGSEA. CDR3 residues: CSVETGHEKLFL. The DNA for the CDR3 is TGCAGCGTTGAAACGGGCCATGAAAAACTGTTTTTA.

This clonotype was picked up many times. The chain combines TRBV28 with TRBJ2-7; TRBD1 agrees at 7 bases. J lost 3 bases, V lost 7 bases, and 12 bases had no gene match. The CDR3 is 15 residues long. The germline CDR1 and CDR2 sequences are MDHEN and SYDVKM. The CDR3: CASNVGTASFYEQYF. Here the CDR3 DNA reads TGTGCCAGCAACGTAGGGACAGCGTCCTTCTACGAGCAGTACTTC.

V gene TRBV29-1 combines with J gene TRBJ2-1, with a tentative D call TRBD2 (6 bases). CDR1 and CDR2 (germline): SQVTM, ANQGSEA. The germline V and J ends were trimmed by 4 bases and 7 bases, with 8 bases remaining between them. This CDR3 is built from 11 residues. The chain's CDR3 is CSVAGGNEQFF. For the CDR3, the DNA is TGCAGCGTTGCCGGGGGTAATGAGCAGTTCTTC.

The chain carries TRBV5-1 and TRBJ2-7; 10 nucleotides agree with TRBD2. The CDR3 spans 14 residues. CDR1 is SGHRS and CDR2 is YFSETQ in the germline V gene. Trimming removed 4 bases from V and 11 bases from J; junction bases left unmatched: 12. The CDR3, as DNA: TGCGCCAGCAGCCCCCTAGCGGGAGAGACCTTGGAGTACTTC. Protein: CASSPLAGETLEYF.

This clonotype turned up a few times. V is TRBV6-1 and J is TRBJ1-1; D is perhaps TRBD1 (6 bases). Germline assignment: CDR1 MNHNS and CDR2 SASEGT. The V and J ends lost 2 bases and 5 bases respectively, with 12 bases between them. This CDR3 contains 14 residues. CDR3 bases: TGTGCCAGCAGTGAATTGTGGGGGGCTACTGAAGCTTTCTTT. Translating it yields CASSELWGATEAFF.

At least ten counts were recorded for this clonotype. The V and J genes are TRBV27 and TRBJ2-1; possibly TRBD2 for D (6 bases). V dropped 7 bases and J dropped 6 bases, with 19 bases sitting between them. Germline CDR1 and CDR2: MNHEY and SMNVEV (reference sequence). This CDR3 has 15 residues. CDR3 nucleotide sequence: TGTGCCAGCACAAATGGGTTGGTGGGGGGCAATGAGCAGTTCTTC. Translation gives CASTNGLVGGNEQFF.

The CDR3: CSVPKGEEAFF. The CDR3 region has the DNA TGCAGCGTTCCAAAGGGAGAGGAGGCTTTCTTT. This chain links TRBV29-1 with TRBJ1-1; D is unclear. Trimming stripped 5 bases from V and 11 bases from J, with 15 bases between. Germline V lookup: CDR1 SQVTM, CDR2 ANQGSEA. The CDR3 runs 11 residues.

The chain is built from TRBV20-1 and TRBJ2-7; 10 bases align to TRBD2. CDR1 and CDR2 (germline): DFQATT, SNEGSKA (reference sequence). V trimming: 3 bases; J trimming: 3 bases; junction bases outside the gene matches: 11. This CDR3 region has 16 residues. CDR3 loop: CSARWLAGEMGYEQYF. The CDR3, as DNA: TGCAGTGCTAGGTGGCTAGCGGGAGAGATGGGCTACGAGCAGTACTTC.

This CDR3 reads CASSLGTSGSRTDTQYF. The CDR3, as DNA: TGCGCCAGCAGCTTGGGGACTAGCGGGAGTCGCACAGATACGCAGTATTTT. The V and J genes are TRBV5-1 and TRBJ2-3; 13 bases are a match to TRBD2. With 0 bases clipped from V and 1 base from J, the junction kept 2 bases outside the gene matches. This CDR3 has 17 residues. Germline values: CDR1 SGHRS, CDR2 YFSETQ.

The sample holds a few counts of this clonotype. This sequence joins TRBV20-1 and TRBJ2-3; TRBD2 agrees at 7 bases. This CDR3 region has 14 residues. The germline gives CDR1 DFQATT, CDR2 SNEGSKA (reference sequence). The CDR3 DNA reads as TGCAGGTTCCCTAGCGGAGAGAACACAGATACGCAGTATTTT. Translating gives CRFPSGENTDTQYF.

This clonotype was seen only a few times. The J gene is TRBJ2-3, the V gene TRBV25-1, with a weak D call TRBD2 (6 bases). The ends were cut back, 2 bases at V and 6 bases at J, with 27 bases in the middle. The CDR3 runs to 19 residues. The germline CDR1 and CDR2 sequences are MGHDK and SYGVNS. CDR3: CASSEGSGPYSGAGDTQYF. The CDR3 DNA follows: TGTGCCAGCAGTGAAGGAAGCGGGCCGTACTCCGGGGCAGGGGATACGCAGTATTTT.

This clonotype showed up just a few times. V is TRBV27 and J is TRBJ2-1; 8 nucleotides line up with TRBD2. Germline values: CDR1 MNHEY, CDR2 SMNVEV (reference sequence). Trimming at V came to 7 bases and at J to 5 bases, leaving 10 bases not matched to a gene. The CDR3 loop spans 15 amino acids. Here the CDR3 reads CASTWGTSGNNEQFF. The CDR3 DNA follows: TGTGCCAGCACCTGGGGTACTAGCGGCAACAATGAGCAGTTCTTC.

This clonotype has a single count. The chain uses TRBV20-1 and TRBJ2-1; 9 bases agree with TRBD2. The CDR3 totals 14 residues. The V and J ends lost 4 bases and 8 bases, in that order; junction bases with no gene match: 9. Germline V gene data show CDR1 as DFQATT and CDR2 as SNEGSKA (reference sequence). CDR3 sequence (DNA): TGCAGTGCTATGGTAGCGGGAGAAAGGTATGAGCAGTTCTTC. Protein sequence: CSAMVAGERYEQFF.

This clonotype has a handful of counts. The rearrangement uses TRBV7-8 and TRBJ2-3, with 7 bases that match TRBD1. The CDR3 sequence is 17 residues long. Trimming removed 4 bases from V and 4 bases from J; junction bases left unmatched: 14. Germline V gene sequence: CDR1 SGHVS, CDR2 FQNEAQ. The CDR3 DNA is TGTGCCAGCAGCTGGCCCTCCAGACAGGGTACGGCAGATACGCAGTATTTT. Translating gives CASSWPSRQGTADTQYF. The full variable domain, rest sourced from reference TRBV7-8 and TRBJ2-3, is GAGVSQSPRYKVAKRGQDVALRCDPISGHVSLFWYQQALGQGPEFLTYFQNEAQLDKSGLPSDRFFAERPEGSVSTLKIQRTQQEDSAVYLCASSWPSRQGTADTQYFGPGTRLTVL.